Presented here are 4 T cell receptor beta chains from one specimen sequenced in a study of blood T cell repertoires in COVID-19. TCRdb's table, derived via immunoSEQ multiplex PCR, lists solely in-frame clones and lacks some. The data contain around 230,000 clones, about 86% of them singletons. The material sequenced was peripheral blood. The receptors originated from an elderly woman with acute or convalescent COVID-19.

The CDR3 loop reads CASSLSSAGVGYGYTF. The CDR3 nucleotides read TGTGCCAGCAGTTTATCCTCTGCGGGGGTAGGCTATGGCTACACCTTC. The chain is built from TRBV28 and TRBJ1-2; TRBD1 might be the D (5 bases). The germline V and J ends were trimmed by 1 base and 4 bases, with 16 bases remaining between them. The CDR3 is made up of 16 amino acids. In germline, CDR1 is MDHEN, CDR2 SYDVKM.

The chain couples TRBV6-5 to TRBJ2-7; 9 bases agree with TRBD2. Germline lookup yields CDR1 MNHEY and CDR2 SVGAGI. The V and J ends lost 6 bases and 4 bases, in that order; junction bases with no gene match: 10. This CDR3 contains 15 residues. The CDR3 protein is CASRPASGVRYEQYF. CDR3 in DNA: TGTGCCAGCAGACCTGCTAGCGGGGTCAGGTACGAGCAGTACTTC.

The chain combines TRBV28 with TRBJ2-2; the D gene is possibly TRBD1 (5 bases). The germline V and J ends were trimmed by 5 bases and 1 base, with 8 bases remaining between them. The CDR3 contains 14 residues. The germline gives CDR1 MDHEN, CDR2 SYDVKM. The CDR3 DNA is TGTGCCAGCAGTAGACAGTGGAACACCGGGGAGCTGTTTTTT. Protein sequence: CASSRQWNTGELFF.

The V call is TRBV5-1, the J call TRBJ2-5; 9 bases align to TRBD2. The CDR3 is 18 residues long. Germline lookup yields CDR1 SGHRS and CDR2 YFSETQ. V trimming: 1 base; J trimming: 2 bases; junction bases outside the gene matches: 12. The CDR3: CASSLTAWGGGEQETQYF. In nucleotides, the CDR3 is TGCGCCAGCAGCTTGACCGCGTGGGGCGGGGGGGAACAAGAGACCCAGTACTTC.